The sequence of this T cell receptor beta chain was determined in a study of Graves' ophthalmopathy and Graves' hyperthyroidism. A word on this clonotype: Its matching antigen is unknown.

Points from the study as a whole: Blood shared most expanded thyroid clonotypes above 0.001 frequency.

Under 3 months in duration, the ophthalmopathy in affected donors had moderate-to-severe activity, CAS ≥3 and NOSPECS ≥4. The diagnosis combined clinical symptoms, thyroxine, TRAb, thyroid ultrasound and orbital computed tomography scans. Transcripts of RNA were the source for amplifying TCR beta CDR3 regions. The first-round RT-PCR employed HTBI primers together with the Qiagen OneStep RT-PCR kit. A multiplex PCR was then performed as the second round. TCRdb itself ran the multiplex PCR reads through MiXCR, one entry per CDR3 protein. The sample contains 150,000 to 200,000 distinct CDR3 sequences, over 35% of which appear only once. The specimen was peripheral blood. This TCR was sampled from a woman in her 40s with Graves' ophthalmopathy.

The CDR3 nucleotides are TGTGCCAGCAGTTTAACACAGGGAAGCTCTGGGGCCAACGTCCTGACTTTC. It specifies CASSLTQGSSGANVLTF. This sequence joins TRBV28 and TRBJ2-6; a possible D gene is TRBD1 (6 bases). Per the germline V gene, CDR1 is MDHEN and CDR2 is SYDVKM. Trimming pared 2 bases from V and 0 bases from J, leaving 11 bases between. The CDR3 runs 17 residues. The full variable domain, in which reference TRBV28 and TRBJ2-6 provide the parts outside the CDR3, is DVKVTQSSRYLVKRTGEKVFLECVQDMDHENMFWYRQDPGLGLRLIYFSYDVKMKEKGDIPEGYSVSREKKERFSLILESASTNQTSMYLCASSLTQGSSGANVLTFGAGSRLTVL.